This T cell receptor (beta chain) was captured in a study of T cell responses to AZD1222 COVID-19 vaccine. On this clone: The antigen remains unidentified.

Repertoires were generated with immunoSEQ multiplex PCR, while TCRdb's copy carries only in-frame clones and drops some. The sample has 150,000 to 200,000 clones, 85% to 95% seen once. Study-wide findings and caveats: Reports say nearly half of spike-specific TCRs go after unmutated variant regions.

V lost 6 bases and J lost 1, with 13 bases in between. CDR3 size: 15 residues. Per germline, CDR1 KGHSH and CDR2 LQKENI. Sequenced here: peripheral blood, sampled on day 0 of AZD1222 vaccination. The source is an adult in good health. This chain uses TRBV18 with TRBJ2-1; D not resolved. As DNA, the CDR3 is TGTGCCAGCTCGTCCCTATCTGAGTCCTACAATGAGCAGTTCTTC. Protein product: CASSSLSESYNEQFF.